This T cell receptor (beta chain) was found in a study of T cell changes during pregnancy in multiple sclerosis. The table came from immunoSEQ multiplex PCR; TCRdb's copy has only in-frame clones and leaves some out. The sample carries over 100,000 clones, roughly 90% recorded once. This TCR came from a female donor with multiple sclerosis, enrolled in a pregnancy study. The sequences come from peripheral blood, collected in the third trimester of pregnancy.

CDR3 loop: CASSIQLSSEAFF. DNA for the CDR3: TGTGCCAGCAGCATCCAACTGTCCTCTGAAGCTTTCTTT. This chain uses TRBV11-1 with TRBJ1-1; D unclear. The germline V and J ends were trimmed by 5 bases and 6 bases, with 13 bases remaining between them. Germline CDR1 is SGHAT and CDR2 is FQDESV (reference sequence). The CDR3 spans 13 residues.